Each of the 32 T cell receptor beta chains below was sequenced from the same sample in a study of blood T cell repertoires in COVID-19. Here immunoSEQ multiplex PCR was the method, and the copy in TCRdb shows in-frame clones only, minus some. The profile shows around 100,000 clones, roughly 80% of them singletons. The sequenced sample was peripheral blood. Source of these receptors: a middle-aged man with acute or convalescent COVID-19.

The chain employs TRBV29-1 and TRBJ1-1; D gene uncertain. The germline V gene has CDR1 SQVTM and CDR2 ANQGSEA. This CDR3 is 11 amino acids long. Trimming took off 3 bases at V and 7 bases at J, with 9 bases between the two ends. The CDR3 sequence is CSVDDGSEAFF. CDR3 nucleotide sequence: TGCAGCGTTGATGATGGGAGTGAAGCTTTCTTT.

The chain joins TRBV2 to TRBJ2-7, with a weak D call TRBD2 (5 bases). Looked up from germline, CDR1 is SNHLY and CDR2 is FYNNEI. This CDR3 region has 12 residues. Deletions cut 3 bases from V and 12 bases from J, with 15 bases between. This CDR3 reads CASSDSGKGRYF. CDR3 nucleotides: TGTGCCAGCAGTGATTCGGGGAAAGGGAGGTACTTC.

A note on this clone: The same CDR3 also results from other DNA sequences found in this sample. The rearrangement uses TRBV12-3 or TRBV12-4 and TRBJ1-2, with no clear D. The CDR3 sequence is 13 residues long. With 1 base removed from V and 4 bases from J, the gap between germline ends came to 7 bases. CDR3 bases: TGTGCCAGCAGTTTAGGAGGCCCCTATGGCTACACCTTC. Its protein is CASSLGGPYGYTF.

This clone occurred many times. This CDR3 is also generated by other DNA sequences in the sample. This chain uses TRBV6-5 with TRBJ1-5; D unresolved. CDR1 and CDR2 from the germline V gene are MNHEY and SVGAGI. Trimming shortened V by 0 bases and J by 4 bases, and 7 bases separated the two germline ends. There are 14 residues in the CDR3. The CDR3 reads CASSYSGGNQPQHF. The CDR3 DNA is TGTGCCAGCAGTTACTCGGGCGGGAATCAGCCCCAGCATTTT.

V gene TRBV29-1 combines with J gene TRBJ2-3, with 9 bases fitting TRBD1. The V and J ends lost 5 bases and 3 bases, in that order; junction bases with no gene match: 3. The CDR3 loop spans 13 amino acids. Germline V gene sequence: CDR1 SQVTM, CDR2 ANQGSEA. The CDR3 reads CSVSDRGTDTQYF. CDR3 DNA: TGCAGCGTTTCGGACAGGGGAACAGATACGCAGTATTTT.

V usage is TRBV20-1 and J usage is TRBJ2-1, with D possibly matching TRBD1 (6 bases). This CDR3 is built from 16 residues. Germline CDR1 DFQATT, CDR2 SNEGSKA (reference sequence). The V and J ends lost 3 bases and 0 bases respectively, with 15 bases between them. In DNA, the CDR3 is TGCAGTGCTAGTGTTCCGACAGGCAGCTCCTACAATGAGCAGTTCTTC. It translates to CSASVPTGSSYNEQFF.

This clone was seen only once. J is TRBJ1-5 and V is TRBV28, with 10 bases matching TRBD1. The V and J ends lost 4 bases and 3 bases, in that order; junction bases with no gene match: 3. The CDR3 extends over 15 amino acids. In germline, CDR1 is MDHEN, CDR2 SYDVKM. CDR3 protein: CASSSGQGNNQPQHF. CDR3 nucleotide sequence: TGTGCCAGCAGTTCGGGACAGGGGAACAATCAGCCCCAGCATTTT.

The V call is TRBV18, the J call TRBJ2-2; 7 bases match TRBD2. The CDR3 totals 13 residues. Germline assignment: CDR1 KGHSH and CDR2 LQKENI. V shed 4 bases, J shed 5 bases, and the junction held 1 base outside the gene matches. Here the CDR3 reads CASSRGGTGELFF. Here the CDR3 DNA reads TGTGCCAGCTCACGCGGGGGAACCGGGGAGCTGTTTTTT. The complete variable domain, with remaining parts taken from reference TRBV18 and TRBJ2-2, reads NAGVMQNPRHLVRRRGQEARLRCSPMKGHSHVYWYRQLPEEGLKFMVYLQKENIIDESGMPKERFSAEFPKEGPSILRIQQVVRGDSAAYFCASSRGGTGELFFGEGSRLTVL.

The chain uses TRBV25-1 and TRBJ1-2, with 8 bases identical to TRBD1. The CDR3 consists of 12 residues. Per the germline V gene, CDR1 is MGHDK and CDR2 is SYGVNS. V shed 1 base, J shed 10 bases, and the junction held 2 bases outside the gene matches. In DNA, the CDR3 is TGTGCCAGCAGTGAATCGACAGGGGACTACACCTTC. This sequence encodes CASSESTGDYTF.

This chain connects TRBV5-1 to TRBJ1-2; no clear D gene. The V and J ends lost 4 bases and 0 bases respectively, with 7 bases between them. Germline V gene sequence: CDR1 SGHRS, CDR2 YFSETQ. CDR3 length equals 13 residues. The CDR3 reads CASSQTSNYGYTF. The CDR3 region has the DNA TGCGCCAGCAGCCAAACATCTAACTATGGCTACACCTTC.

V usage is TRBV2 and J usage is TRBJ1-1; D not resolved. The CDR3 has 14 amino acids. Deletions cut 2 bases from V and 4 bases from J, with 11 bases between. From germline, CDR1 is SNHLY and CDR2 FYNNEI. The chain's CDR3 is CASSERGYGTEAFF. CDR3 DNA: TGTGCCAGCAGTGAAAGAGGGTACGGCACTGAAGCTTTCTTT.

V usage is TRBV9 and J usage is TRBJ2-3; 8 bases map to TRBD2. Germline V gene lookup returns CDR1 SGDLS and CDR2 YYNGEE. The CDR3 extends over 18 amino acids. Trimming took 4 bases from V and 1 from J; bases not matched to a gene: 14. CDR3 sequence reads: CASSPLPPRGGGTDTQYF. CDR3 nucleotide sequence: TGTGCCAGCAGCCCCCTCCCCCCTCGGGGGGGCGGCACAGATACGCAGTATTTT.

The chain uses TRBV12-3 or TRBV12-4 and TRBJ1-1; weak D call: TRBD1 (6 bases). CDR3 length: 11 residues. V was pared by 6 bases and J by 10 bases, with 12 bases between. The CDR3 reads CASSNRGAAFF. For the CDR3, the DNA is TGTGCCAGCAGCAACCGGGGGGCAGCTTTCTTT.

The chain uses TRBV10-3 and TRBJ1-5; TRBD1 agrees at 7 bases. CDR3 length: 13 residues. J gave up 6 bases and V 10 bases, and 9 bases lay outside the gene matches. Germline CDR1 and CDR2: ENHRY and SYGVKD. The CDR3 region is CATRDRAAQPQHF. CDR3 DNA sequence: TGTGCCACCCGAGACAGGGCCGCTCAGCCCCAGCATTTT.

By share of the sample, this clone is medium-sized. This chain connects TRBV5-4 to TRBJ1-2; weak D call: TRBD1 (5 bases). The CDR3 totals 17 residues. Germline CDR1 SGHNT, CDR2 YYREEE (reference sequence). Trimming removed 4 bases from V and 4 bases from J, with 23 bases in between. CDR3 bases: TGTGCCAGCAGCCCCGGGGGAGGCAGGGCTGGTGGCTATGGCTACACCTTC. Translated, it gives CASSPGGGRAGGYGYTF.

V and J are TRBV29-1 and TRBJ1-1; D is undetermined. There are 10 residues in the CDR3. Germline-derived CDR1 and CDR2 are SQVTM and ANQGSEA. Trimming shortened V by 4 bases and J by 6 bases, and 6 bases separated the two germline ends. The DNA for the CDR3 is TGCAGCGTTGGAGGGTCTGAAGCTTTCTTT. Encoded protein: CSVGGSEAFF.

This clone came up a few times. V usage is TRBV7-9 and J usage is TRBJ2-1; the D gene is possibly TRBD1 (6 bases). The CDR3 runs to 15 residues. CDR1 SEHNR and CDR2 FQNEAQ come from the germline V gene (reference sequence). The V end was cut by 4 bases, the J end by 6 bases, with 16 bases between. CDR3 sequence: CASSSTGTGFNEQFF. CDR3 in DNA: TGTGCCAGCAGCTCAACTGGAACAGGGTTCAATGAGCAGTTCTTC.

This sequence joins TRBV5-1 and TRBJ2-1; a weak D match, TRBD2 (5 bases). Germline loops: CDR1 SGHRS, CDR2 YFSETQ. V was trimmed by 0 bases and J by 9 bases, leaving 7 bases between them. The CDR3 loop spans 12 amino acids. The CDR3 DNA is TGCGCCAGCAGCTTGGCCGGAGGTGAGCAGTTCTTC. This translates into CASSLAGGEQFF.

The rearrangement links TRBV28 to TRBJ2-2; D is possibly TRBD2 (5 bases). This CDR3 comprises 14 residues. V was cut by 10 bases and J by 5 bases, with 17 bases left in between. Germline V gene lookup returns CDR1 MDHEN and CDR2 SYDVKM. The CDR3 loop reads CATKLAGMTGELFF. The CDR3 DNA reads TGTGCCACCAAACTTGCCGGGATGACCGGGGAGCTGTTTTTT.

V and J are TRBV5-4 and TRBJ1-1, with a tentative D call TRBD1 (5 bases). The CDR3 extends over 12 amino acids. Trimming removed 6 bases at V and 9 bases at J, with 15 bases between. CDR1 and CDR2 from the germline V gene are SGHNT and YYREEE (reference sequence). This CDR3 reads CASTPNGGKAFF. CDR3 DNA: TGTGCCAGCACCCCCAATGGGGGGAAAGCTTTCTTT.

The rearrangement links TRBV10-1 to TRBJ2-7; maybe TRBD2 (7 bases). The V and J ends lost 4 bases and 3 bases respectively, with 13 bases between them. The CDR3 runs to 14 residues. Germline V gene lookup returns CDR1 WNHNN and CDR2 SYGVQD (reference sequence). CDR3 sequence: CASSGGGEFYEQYF. CDR3 bases: TGCGCCAGCAGTGGGGGGGGCGAATTCTACGAGCAGTACTTC.

V gene TRBV6-5 combines with J gene TRBJ1-5; D unclear. V was trimmed by 0 bases and J by 4 bases, leaving 10 bases between them. This CDR3 has 15 amino acids. Looked up from germline, CDR1 is MNHEY and CDR2 is SVGAGI. The CDR3 protein is CASSYSISGNQPQHF. The CDR3 nucleotides are TGTGCCAGCAGTTACTCGATCTCGGGGAATCAGCCCCAGCATTTT.

V gene TRBV9 combines with J gene TRBJ1-5; D might be TRBD1 (6 bases). V was shortened by 3 bases and J by 3 bases, with 13 bases between the two germline ends. Germline loops: CDR1 SGDLS, CDR2 YYNGEE. The CDR3 extends over 15 amino acids. The CDR3, as DNA: TGTGCCAGCAGCGCACAGGGTAGCGTCAATCAGCCCCAGCATTTT. It yields the protein CASSAQGSVNQPQHF.

The V and J genes are TRBV30 and TRBJ2-1; 8 bases fit TRBD2. Losses at the gene ends were 0 bases for V and 8 bases for J; bases not matched to a gene: 9. In germline, CDR1 is GTSNPN, CDR2 SVGIG (reference sequence). The CDR3 spans 15 residues. CDR3 sequence reads: CAWSVRGLGKDEQFF. CDR3 DNA sequence: TGTGCCTGGAGTGTACGGGGACTAGGTAAAGATGAGCAGTTCTTC.

This chain joins TRBV7-8 and TRBJ1-2; 9 nucleotides match TRBD1. Unmatched junction bases numbered 8, after V lost 1 base and J lost 8 bases. The CDR3 covers 15 residues. CDR1 is SGHVS, CDR2 FQNEAQ, per germline. Here the CDR3 reads CASSLVDRGTGGYTF. CDR3 DNA sequence: TGTGCCAGCAGCTTAGTGGACAGGGGAACGGGGGGCTACACCTTC.

V and J are TRBV29-1 and TRBJ2-3; TRBD2 matches at 13 bases. CDR1 SQVTM and CDR2 ANQGSEA come from the germline V gene. The CDR3 spans 16 residues. V lost 7 bases and J lost 4; bases outside the gene matches: 11. In nucleotides, the CDR3 is TGCAGCGGACTCAAACTAGCGGGGGGGCTGGCAGATACGCAGTATTTT. Its protein product is CSGLKLAGGLADTQYF.

V and J are TRBV19 and TRBJ1-2; 10 nucleotides match TRBD1. The germline V gene encodes CDR1 LNHDA and CDR2 SQIVND (reference sequence). The CDR3 sequence is 14 residues long. After removal of 10 bases from V and 0 bases from J, the junction contained 5 bases not matched to a gene. The CDR3 sequence: CATRDRGTNYGYTF. CDR3 bases: TGTGCCACCCGGGACAGGGGTACTAACTATGGCTACACCTTC. Together with reference TRBV19 and TRBJ1-2, the CDR3 gives the full variable domain: DGGITQSPKYLFRKEGQNVTLSCEQNLNHDAMYWYRQDPGQGLRLIYYSQIVNDFQKGDIAEGYSVSREKKESFPLTVTSAQKNPTAFYLCATRDRGTNYGYTFGSGTRLTVV.

This clone showed up just a few times. This chain joins TRBV28 and TRBJ1-2; 9 nucleotides align to TRBD1. CDR3 length: 14 residues. Looked up from germline, CDR1 is MDHEN and CDR2 is SYDVKM. J gave up 8 bases and V 4 bases, and 8 bases lay outside the gene matches. The CDR3 DNA reads TGTGCCAGCAGTTCCCCCAGGACAGGGGACGGCTACACCTTC. Its translation: CASSSPRTGDGYTF.

V and J are TRBV19 and TRBJ2-1, with a weak D call TRBD1 (6 bases). Per the germline V gene, CDR1 is LNHDA and CDR2 is SQIVND (reference sequence). The ends were cut back, 1 base at V and 7 bases at J, with 17 bases in the middle. The CDR3 is made up of 16 amino acids. In DNA, the CDR3 is TGTGCCAGTAGTATAGGACGCGGTGGGGGCAGGAATGAGCAGTTCTTC. Amino acid sequence: CASSIGRGGGRNEQFF.

This chain joins TRBV6-1 and TRBJ2-1; 14 positions agree with TRBD2. This CDR3 is built from 20 residues. The germline CDR1 and CDR2 sequences are MNHNS and SASEGT. The V segment lost 3 bases and the J segment 4 bases; nucleotides outside the gene matches: 14. CDR3 DNA: TGTGCCAGCAGTGATCCCCTGAGACTAGCGGGGGGGCCTGGGTACAATGAGCAGTTCTTC. Its protein product is CASSDPLRLAGGPGYNEQFF.

V and J are TRBV24-1 and TRBJ1-2; 8 nucleotides agree with TRBD1. J was trimmed by 2 bases and V by 3 bases; bases with no gene match: 4. The CDR3 length is 15 residues. Germline-derived CDR1 and CDR2 are KGHDR and SFDVKD. CDR3 loop: CATSDPTGGNYGYTF. The DNA of the CDR3 is TGTGCCACCAGTGATCCCACAGGGGGGAACTATGGCTACACCTTC.

The chain is built from TRBV10-3 and TRBJ1-2; 7 bases align to TRBD1. The V gene's germline CDR1 is ENHRY and CDR2 SYGVKD. V gave up 3 bases and J gave up 9 bases; unmatched junction bases: 10. CDR3 length: 14 amino acids. CDR3: CAISDSTGVDSYTF. The CDR3 DNA reads as TGTGCCATCAGTGATAGTACAGGGGTGGATAGCTACACCTTC.